This TCR beta chain derives from a study of cytomegalovirus exposure and HLA in healthy donors. The PCR contained 60 Vbeta and 13 Jbeta primers. The data were produced by immunoSEQ multiplex PCR, yet TCRdb's version contains in-frame clones alone and is incomplete. This sample's table reports about 51,000 clones. This CDR3 has 14 amino acids. The V end lost 3 bases, the J end lost 9 bases, and 15 bases lay between the germline ends. In germline, CDR1 is LGHNA, CDR2 YSLEER. This receptor was taken from a man between 40 and 49 years old in good health and CMV-seropositive. The chain joins TRBV4-3 to TRBJ1-5; maybe TRBD1 (5 bases). Input material: PBMCs. The CDR3 is CASSQDTVAGPQHF. DNA for the CDR3: TGCGCCAGCAGCCAGGACACCGTAGCGGGGCCCCAGCATTTT.